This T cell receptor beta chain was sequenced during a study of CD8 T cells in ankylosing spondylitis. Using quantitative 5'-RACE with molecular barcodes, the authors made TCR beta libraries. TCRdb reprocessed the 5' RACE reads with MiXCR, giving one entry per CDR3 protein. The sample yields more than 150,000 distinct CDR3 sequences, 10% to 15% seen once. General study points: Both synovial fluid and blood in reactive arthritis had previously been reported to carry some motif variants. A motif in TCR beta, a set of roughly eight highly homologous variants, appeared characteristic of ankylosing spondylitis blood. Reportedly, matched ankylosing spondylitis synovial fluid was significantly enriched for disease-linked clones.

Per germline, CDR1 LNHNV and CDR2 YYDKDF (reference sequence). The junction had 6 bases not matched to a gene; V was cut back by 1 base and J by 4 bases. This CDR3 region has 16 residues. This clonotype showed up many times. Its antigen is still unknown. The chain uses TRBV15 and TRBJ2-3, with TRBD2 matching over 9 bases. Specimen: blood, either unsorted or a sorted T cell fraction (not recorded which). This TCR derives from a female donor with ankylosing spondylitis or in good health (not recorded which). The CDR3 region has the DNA TGTGCCACCAGCAGAGTTGGCGGGAGGGCCCCAGATACGCAGTATTTT. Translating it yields CATSRVGGRAPDTQYF. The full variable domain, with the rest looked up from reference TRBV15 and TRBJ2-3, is DAMVIQNPRYQVTQFGKPVTLSCSQTLNHNVMYWYQQKSSQAPKLLFHYYDKDFNNEADTPDNFQSRRPNTSFCFLDIRSPGLGDTAMYLCATSRVGGRAPDTQYFGPGTRLTVL.